This entry lists 15 T cell receptor beta chains sequenced from one sample in a study of blood T cells in healthy people across ages. The authors ran a second PCR of roughly 6 to 11 cycles using a sample-barcoded 5' primer and a J-beta primer mix. TCRdb recomputed calls from the 5' RACE reads with MiXCR, one row per CDR3 protein. The data contain approximately 760,000 distinct CDR3 sequences, roughly 25% of them seen just once; the ten biggest clones take up roughly a tenth. This sample also appeared in a second study, on T cells of mothers and their children.

Sequences were obtained from blood. These receptor sequences come from a boy aged 5-17 years in good health.

V gene TRBV12-3 or TRBV12-4 combines with J gene TRBJ2-7; maybe TRBD2 (7 bases). V was cut by 3 bases and J by 2 bases, with 14 bases left in between. CDR3 size: 15 residues. The CDR3 nucleotides read TGTGCCAGCAGTTTTGCCAGGGAGGGGGCCTACGAGCAGTACTTC. Translation: CASSFAREGAYEQYF.

The chain links TRBV4-1 to TRBJ2-4, with D uncertain. The CDR3 contains 14 residues. In germline, CDR1 is MGHRA, CDR2 YSYEKL. V was trimmed by 1 base and J by 6 bases, leaving 10 bases between them. CDR3 nucleotides: TGCGCCAGCAGCCAAGGTGCAGGATCAAACATTCAGTACTTC. It is translated as CASSQGAGSNIQYF.

The CDR3 here is CASSPPGAGVFGTQYF. The CDR3 nucleotides read TGTGCCAGCAGCCCACCCGGGGCGGGCGTCTTTGGGACCCAGTACTTC. The V call is TRBV7-6, the J call TRBJ2-5; D possibly matches TRBD1 or TRBD2 (5 bases each). The ends were cut back, 5 bases at V and 7 bases at J, with 23 bases in the middle. The CDR3 spans 16 residues. The germline CDR1 and CDR2 sequences are SGHVS and FNYEAQ.

This chain connects TRBV4-2 to TRBJ1-2; unclear D gene. V was pared by 0 bases and J by 11 bases, with 7 bases between. The CDR3 totals 11 residues. Germline CDR1 and CDR2: LGHNA and YNFKEQ. The CDR3 nucleotides read TGTGCCAGCAGCCAAGATCAGGCTTACACCTTC. Translating gives CASSQDQAYTF.

This clonotype was observed a handful of times. The chain links TRBV10-3 to TRBJ2-5, with TRBD2 identical over 9 bases. The J call is in doubt because the DNA end fits TRBJ2-7 better. CDR3 size: 17 residues. Germline loops: CDR1 ENHRY, CDR2 SYGVKD. The CDR3: CAISRAGGTGEYYEQYF. DNA for the CDR3: TGTGCCATCAGTCGAGCGGGGGGCACCGGAGAATACTACGAGCAGTACTTC.

V gene TRBV20-1 combines with J gene TRBJ1-2; no clear D. CDR1 DFQATT and CDR2 SNEGSKA come from the germline V gene (reference sequence). This CDR3 spans 13 amino acids. V gave up 2 bases and J gave up 2 bases, with 9 bases separating them. DNA for the CDR3: TGCAGTGCTAGACGGACGGCGAACTATGGCTACACCTTC. Translation: CSARRTANYGYTF.

V usage is TRBV20-1 and J usage is TRBJ2-1, with D perhaps TRBD2 (6 bases). This CDR3 is built from 13 residues. CDR1 is DFQATT and CDR2 is SNEGSKA in the germline V gene (reference sequence). V gave up 6 bases and J gave up 8 bases, with 17 bases separating them. This CDR3 reads CSAVGSAVDEQFF. CDR3 DNA sequence: TGCAGTGCAGTCGGGAGTGCCGTTGATGAGCAGTTCTTC.

This clonotype appeared a few times. J is TRBJ2-7 and V is TRBV25-1, with D perhaps matching TRBD1 or TRBD2 (5 bases each). The germline gives CDR1 MGHDK, CDR2 SYGVNS. The CDR3 contains 17 residues. V dropped 6 bases and J dropped 0 bases, with 21 bases sitting between them. The CDR3 bases are TGTGCCAGCAGCGAGGCCCGGGGCCAAAGGAGCTCCTACGAGCAGTACTTC. This encodes CASSEARGQRSSYEQYF.

V and J are TRBV10-3 and TRBJ2-1; the match to TRBD2 covers 7 bases. CDR3 length equals 16 residues. In germline, CDR1 is ENHRY, CDR2 SYGVKD. V gave up 0 bases and J gave up 2 bases; unmatched junction bases: 4. CDR3 coding DNA: TGTGCCATCAGTGAGTCGGGGGGGTGGCCCTACAATGAGCAGTTCTTC. Translation gives CAISESGGWPYNEQFF.

The DNA for the CDR3 is TGTGCTAGTGCCGAATTTGAGCCCCAGCATTTT. It yields the protein CASAEFEPQHF. This chain connects TRBV12-5 to TRBJ1-5; D gene ambiguous. The germline V and J ends were trimmed by 7 bases and 8 bases, with 9 bases remaining between them. The CDR3 totals 11 residues. Germline lookup yields CDR1 LGHNT and CDR2 FRNRAP.

The V call is TRBV20-1, the J call TRBJ2-1; TRBD1 matches at 9 bases. The germline gives CDR1 DFQATT, CDR2 SNEGSKA (reference sequence). There are 14 residues in the CDR3. V was clipped by 4 bases and J by 9 bases; unmatched bases: 10. As DNA, the CDR3 is TGCAGTGCTAAAACGAGGACAGGGGATTTTGAGCAGTTCTTC. Amino acid sequence: CSAKTRTGDFEQFF.

V usage is TRBV20-1 and J usage is TRBJ2-5; a possible D gene is TRBD1 (6 bases). The DNA end favors TRBJ2-1, so the J call may be wrong. Germline V gives CDR1 DFQATT, CDR2 SNEGSKA (reference sequence). The CDR3 spans 11 residues. CDR3 coding DNA: TGCAGTGCTATCTACAGGGATGAGCAGTTCTTC. Its translation: CSAIYRDEQFF.

This clonotype was counted between two and nine times. The junction departs from germline at one end; a sequencing error may be responsible. The chain couples TRBV9 to TRBJ2-3, with TRBD1 identical over 8 bases. CDR3 length: 18 residues. The germline V gene has CDR1 SGDLS and CDR2 YYNGEE. The chain's CDR3 is CAGSGPGQDTSRTDTQYF. The CDR3 nucleotides read TGTGCCGGCAGCGGACCGGGACAGGACACTTCTCGCACAGATACGCAGTATTTT. The whole variable domain, remainder taken from reference TRBV9 and TRBJ2-3, is DSGVTQTPKHLITATGQRVTLRCSPRSGDLSVYWYQQSLDQGLQFLIQYYNGEERAKGNILERFSAQQFPDLHSELNLSSLELGDSALYFCAGSGPGQDTSRTDTQYFGPGTRLTVL.

This clonotype was found a few times. This chain uses TRBV5-1 with TRBJ2-2; the D is unclear. Germline CDR1 SGHRS, CDR2 YFSETQ. V gave up 5 bases and J gave up 4 bases, with 9 bases separating them. The CDR3 is made up of 13 amino acids. The CDR3 DNA is TGCGCCAGCAGTTCAACACTCACCGGGGAGCTGTTTTTT. This sequence encodes CASSSTLTGELFF.

This clonotype was seen only a few times. The V gene is TRBV7-2, the J gene TRBJ2-1, with TRBD2 identical over 7 bases. After removal of 3 bases from V and 3 bases from J, the junction contained 5 bases not matched to a gene. The CDR3 runs to 15 residues. The germline V gene has CDR1 SGHTA and CDR2 FQGNSA. CDR3 in DNA: TGTGCCAGCAGCTTCGGACTAGAAGTCTACAATGAGCAGTTCTTC. It encodes CASSFGLEVYNEQFF. Full variable domain (remainder filled in from reference TRBV7-2 and TRBJ2-1): GAGVSQSPSNKVTEKGKDVELRCDPISGHTALYWYRQSLGQGLEFLIYFQGNSAPDKSGLPSDRFSAERTGGSVSTLTIQRTQQEDSAVYLCASSFGLEVYNEQFFGPGTRLTVL.